The 8 T cell receptor beta chains in this list originate from one sample, sequenced in a study of metastatic and nonmetastatic thyroid tumors. TCRdb re-analyzed the PCR reads using MiXCR. The repertoire consists of almost 70,000 clones, with approximately 15% occurring once and the leading ten covering approximately 7%. Thyroid surgery was preceded by no treatment in any patient. Sequencing input: blood. The receptor source for this set is a male donor with papillary thyroid cancer or a benign thyroid nodule (not recorded which). Some clones in this sample may be carry-over from other donors' samples.

This clone was found many times. The chain links TRBV6-1 to TRBJ2-5; perhaps TRBD1 as D (6 bases). Germline assignment: CDR1 MNHNS and CDR2 SASEGT. V gave up 6 bases and J gave up 0 bases, with 14 bases separating them. CDR3 size: 15 residues. CDR3 nucleotide sequence: TGTGCCAGCAGAGGACAGAGGATGTACCAAGAGACCCAGTACTTC. Its protein is CASRGQRMYQETQYF.

This clone was seen at least ten times. The rearrangement joins TRBV6-2 or TRBV6-3 to TRBJ1-1; TRBD1 matches at 7 bases. Germline-derived CDR1 and CDR2 are MNHEY and SVGEGT. The CDR3 extends over 15 amino acids. The V segment lost 5 bases and the J segment 5 bases; nucleotides outside the gene matches: 11. The CDR3 DNA follows: TGTGCCAGCAGTCTACGGACTGGGACAGAGACTGAAGCTTTCTTT. Encoded protein: CASSLRTGTETEAFF.

This clone occurred many times. The chain couples TRBV30 to TRBJ1-1; D gene ambiguous. With 2 bases removed from V and 9 bases from J, the gap between germline ends came to 13 bases. Germline CDR1 and CDR2: GTSNPN and SVGIG (reference sequence). The CDR3 runs 12 residues. The CDR3 here is CAWSLGGLKAFF. The CDR3, as DNA: TGTGCCTGGAGTCTCGGCGGATTGAAAGCTTTCTTT.

In this sample, this clone turned up a few times. This may be a read error: a much more frequent sequence differs by one nucleotide. The CDR3 DNA sequence: TGCAGCGTTGAAGAGTTTTTTTGGACTAGCACAGATACGCAGTATTTT. This encodes CSVEEFFWTSTDTQYF. This chain links TRBV29-1 with TRBJ2-3; D might be TRBD2 (5 bases). Between the trimmed V and J ends, which lost 0 bases and 0 bases, there was a span of 13 bases. The germline gives CDR1 SQVTM, CDR2 ANQGSEA. The length of the CDR3 is 16 residues.

The chain employs TRBV20-1 and TRBJ2-7; tentative D call: TRBD2 (6 bases). The germline V and J ends were trimmed by 2 bases and 1 base, with 15 bases remaining between them. Germline CDR1 and CDR2: DFQATT and SNEGSKA (reference sequence). CDR3 length: 15 amino acids. The CDR3, as DNA: TGCAGTGCTAGAACGCCCGGCGGGATTTCCTACGAGCAGTACTTC. It encodes CSARTPGGISYEQYF.

The V and J genes are TRBV12-3 or TRBV12-4 and TRBJ2-3; 9 bases fit TRBD2. Trimming took 7 bases from V and 1 from J; bases not matched to a gene: 9. The CDR3 loop spans 16 amino acids. CDR3 DNA sequence: TGTGCCAGCATCCGGGGATTAGCGGGGGGCACAGATACGCAGTATTTT. Translation gives CASIRGLAGGTDTQYF.

In this sample, this clone turned up many times. This rearrangement joins TRBV28 to TRBJ1-5; the match to TRBD1 covers 7 bases. The V segment lost 5 bases and the J segment 6 bases; nucleotides outside the gene matches: 7. The CDR3 extends over 14 amino acids. From germline, CDR1 is MDHEN and CDR2 SYDVKM. The DNA for the CDR3 is TGTGCCAGCAGTGGGGACAGCTCCACTCAGCCCCAGCATTTT. Translated, it gives CASSGDSSTQPQHF.

The genes are TRBV6-1 and TRBJ2-7, with D unclear. The CDR3 loop spans 10 amino acids. The V end lost 4 bases, the J end lost 3 bases, and 1 base lay between the germline ends. Germline V lookup: CDR1 MNHNS, CDR2 SASEGT. The CDR3 bases are TGTGCCAGCAGTGGCTACGAGCAGTACTTC. As protein: CASSGYEQYF.